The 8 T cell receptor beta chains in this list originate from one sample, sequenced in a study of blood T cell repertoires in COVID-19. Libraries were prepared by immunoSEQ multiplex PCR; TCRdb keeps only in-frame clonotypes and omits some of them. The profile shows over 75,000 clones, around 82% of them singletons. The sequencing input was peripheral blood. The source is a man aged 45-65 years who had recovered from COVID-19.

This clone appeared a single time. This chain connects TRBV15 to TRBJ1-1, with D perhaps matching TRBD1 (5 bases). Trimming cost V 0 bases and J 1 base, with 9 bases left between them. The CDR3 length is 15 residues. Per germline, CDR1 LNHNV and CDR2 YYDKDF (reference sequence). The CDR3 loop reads CATSRDLGANTEAFF. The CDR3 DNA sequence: TGTGCCACCAGCAGAGATCTAGGGGCGAACACTGAAGCTTTCTTT. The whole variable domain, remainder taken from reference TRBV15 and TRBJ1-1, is DAMVIQNPRYQVTQFGKPVTLSCSQTLNHNVMYWYQQKSSQAPKLLFHYYDKDFNNEADTPDNFQSRRPNTSFCFLDIRSPGLGDTAMYLCATSRDLGANTEAFFGQGTRLTVV.

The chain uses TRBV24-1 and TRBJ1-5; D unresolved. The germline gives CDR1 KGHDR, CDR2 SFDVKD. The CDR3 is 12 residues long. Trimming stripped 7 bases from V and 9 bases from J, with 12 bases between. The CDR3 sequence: CATSPVASPQHF. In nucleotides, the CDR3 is TGTGCCACCAGCCCAGTGGCATCGCCCCAGCATTTT.

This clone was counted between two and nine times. The CDR3 is CASRTFLNYGYTF. The CDR3 DNA reads TGTGCCAGTAGAACTTTCCTTAACTATGGCTACACCTTC. The chain has TRBV19 and TRBJ1-2; D call uncertain. V lost 6 bases and J 1 base, leaving 9 bases between the germline ends. The CDR3 runs 13 residues. Germline CDR1 is LNHDA and CDR2 is SQIVND (reference sequence). The full variable domain, rest sourced from reference TRBV19 and TRBJ1-2, is DGGITQSPKYLFRKEGQNVTLSCEQNLNHDAMYWYRQDPGQGLRLIYYSQIVNDFQKGDIAEGYSVSREKKESFPLTVTSAQKNPTAFYLCASRTFLNYGYTFGSGTRLTVV.

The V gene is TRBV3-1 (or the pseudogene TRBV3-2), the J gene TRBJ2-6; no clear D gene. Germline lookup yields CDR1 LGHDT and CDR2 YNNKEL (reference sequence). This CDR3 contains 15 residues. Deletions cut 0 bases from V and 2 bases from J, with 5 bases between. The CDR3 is CASSQEGAGANVLTF. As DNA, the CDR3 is TGTGCCAGCAGCCAAGAGGGCGCTGGGGCCAACGTCCTGACTTTC.

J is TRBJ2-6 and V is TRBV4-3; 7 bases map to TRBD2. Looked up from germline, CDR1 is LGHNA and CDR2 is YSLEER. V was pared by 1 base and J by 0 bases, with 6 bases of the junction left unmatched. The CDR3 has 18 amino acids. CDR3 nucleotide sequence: TGCGCCAGCAGCCAAGTGGCGGGAGTGATCTCTGGGGCCAACGTCCTGACTTTC. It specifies CASSQVAGVISGANVLTF.

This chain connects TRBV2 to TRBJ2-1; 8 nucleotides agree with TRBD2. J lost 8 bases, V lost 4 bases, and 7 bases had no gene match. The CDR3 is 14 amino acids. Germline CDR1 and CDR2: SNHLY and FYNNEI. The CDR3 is CASSVRLAGYEQFF. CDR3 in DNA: TGTGCCAGCAGTGTTCGGCTAGCGGGCTATGAGCAGTTCTTC.

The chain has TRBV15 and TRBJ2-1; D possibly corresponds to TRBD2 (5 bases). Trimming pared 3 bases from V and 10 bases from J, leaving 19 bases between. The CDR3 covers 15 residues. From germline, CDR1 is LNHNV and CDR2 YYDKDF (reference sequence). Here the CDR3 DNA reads TGTGCCACCAGCAGTCCCCGGCGGACTTCTAGGGAGCAGTTCTTC. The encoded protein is CATSSPRRTSREQFF.

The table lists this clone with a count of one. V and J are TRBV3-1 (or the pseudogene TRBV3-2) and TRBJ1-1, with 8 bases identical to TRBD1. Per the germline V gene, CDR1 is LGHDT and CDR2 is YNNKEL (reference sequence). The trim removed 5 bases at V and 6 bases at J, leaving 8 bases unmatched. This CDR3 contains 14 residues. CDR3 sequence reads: CASSWDLTGAEAFF. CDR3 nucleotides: TGTGCCAGCAGCTGGGACTTGACAGGGGCTGAAGCTTTCTTT.